This paragraph reports one T cell receptor (beta chain). Its target is not known. The time point is: week 11, during vaccination. Every vaccine dose comprised 300 ug of mutant IDH1 20-mer peptide plus topical imiquimod. This entry is derived from a study of a mutant IDH1 vaccine in newly diagnosed glioma. Study information: The treated population exhibited a male proportion of approximately 62%, a female proportion of 37.5%, and a mean age of around 40 years. Most patients had received both radiotherapy and temozolomide, the prior options being radiotherapy, temozolomide, or both.

Produced via immunoSEQ multiplex PCR; TCRdb's table is partial and in-frame only. The data show around 25,000 clones, with around 77% seen just once and around 8.2% held by the top ten. Trimming took 2 bases from V and 6 from J; bases not matched to a gene: 4. Per germline, CDR1 LGHNA and CDR2 YNFKEQ. This CDR3 is 16 amino acids long. The rearrangement joins TRBV4-2 to TRBJ2-2, with TRBD2 matching 12 bases. Source: PBMCs, taken from a glioma patient whose treatment included an IDH1 peptide vaccine. The sequence came from a young woman with glioma. The CDR3 reads CASSQRLAGDSGELFF. The CDR3 DNA sequence: TGTGCCAGCAGCCAAAGACTAGCGGGAGATTCCGGGGAGCTGTTTTTT.